These T cell receptor beta chains were read from a single sample in a study of blood T cell repertoires in COVID-19. Profiling relied on immunoSEQ multiplex PCR, and the TCRdb table lists in-frame clones only, not all of them. The profile shows about 130,000 clones, over 75% of them singletons. Sequenced: peripheral blood. The origin of the receptors is a man of 80 years or more with active or convalescent COVID-19. Both conserved end residues are part of each CDR3. The order of the fields is clone size, V gene, J gene, D gene, CDR3 protein. D genes are given only for firm matches. The size entry is marked missing in some rows and otherwise reads once, few, many or a size class.

clone size: .; V gene: TRBV4-3; J gene: TRBJ1-2; D gene: .; CDR3 protein: CASSQDPRDLVYGYTF
clone size: .; V gene: TRBV9; J gene: TRBJ2-7; D gene: .; CDR3 protein: CASSVDAGSYEQYF
clone size: few; V gene: TRBV6-6; J gene: TRBJ1-1; D gene: .; CDR3 protein: CASSYTPGGEAFF
clone size: once; V gene: TRBV6-5; J gene: TRBJ1-2; D gene: TRBD1; CDR3 protein: CATKRTGEDGYTF
clone size: .; V gene: TRBV7-8; J gene: TRBJ1-2; D gene: .; CDR3 protein: CASSFDQGYGYTF
clone size: .; V gene: TRBV5-1; J gene: TRBJ2-2; D gene: .; CDR3 protein: CASQGTGNTGELFF
clone size: .; V gene: TRBV11-2; J gene: TRBJ1-2; D gene: TRBD1; CDR3 protein: CASSSGQVYRDYGYTF
clone size: .; V gene: TRBV9; J gene: TRBJ1-2; D gene: .; CDR3 protein: CASSALRVGNYGYTF
clone size: .; V gene: TRBV2; J gene: TRBJ2-3; D gene: .; CDR3 protein: CASGQRTDTQYF
clone size: .; V gene: TRBV6-6; J gene: TRBJ1-1; D gene: TRBD1; CDR3 protein: CASSPYRDSLNTEAFF
clone size: .; V gene: TRBV18; J gene: TRBJ2-7; D gene: TRBD1; CDR3 protein: CASSLETGPYEQYF